This T cell receptor (beta chain) was found in a study of blood T cell repertoires in COVID-19. The overall study: Specimens from acute and convalescent COVID-19 originated in the United States, Italy and Spain.

The ends lost 4 bases at V and 6 bases at J; junction bases unmatched: 4. The CDR3 consists of 13 residues. Germline V gene lookup returns CDR1 SGHKS and CDR2 YYEKEE (reference sequence). Assay: immunoSEQ multiplex PCR; the TCRdb copy retains only in-frame clones and omits some. The profile covers roughly 100,000 clones, with approximately 70% appearing a single time and roughly 6% taken by the ten largest. This clone has a handful of counts. The chain recombines TRBV5-5 with TRBJ2-1, with TRBD2 matching 7 bases. Sequenced input: peripheral blood. This clonotype was sampled from an elderly man with acute or convalescent COVID-19. CDR3 loop: CASSQWGGNEQFF. The CDR3 nucleotides read TGTGCCAGCAGCCAGTGGGGGGGCAATGAGCAGTTCTTC.